This TCR beta chain was documented in a study of OX40 agonist ivuxolimab in advanced cancers. Germline assignment: CDR1 SEHNR and CDR2 FQNEAQ (reference sequence). CDR3 size: 11 residues. This clone was seen more than once but under ten times. The junction departs from the called germline gene at one end, perhaps through a read error. Profiling relied on immunoSEQ multiplex PCR, and the TCRdb table lists in-frame clones only, not all of them. Among about 60,000 clones, around 89% were seen once, and the ten largest hold about 12%. Sequenced material: CD4+ or CD8+ T cells sorted from blood, taken in a trial of the OX40 agonist ivuxolimab. The chain couples TRBV7-9 to TRBJ1-1; 8 bases agree with TRBD1. This TCR was recovered from an adult with an advanced solid tumor such as melanoma, head and neck, liver or kidney cancer. The chain's CDR3 is CASSSDRVIHF. CDR3 DNA: TGTGCCAGCAGCTCGGACAGGGTGATACACTTT.